Presented here are 5 T cell receptor beta chains from one specimen sequenced in a study of OX40 agonist ivuxolimab in advanced cancers. The repertoire was sequenced with immunoSEQ multiplex PCR; TCRdb's copy has only in-frame clones and lacks some. Here the sample spans about 45,000 clones, 80% to 90% being singletons. Sequencing used CD4+ or CD8+ T cells sorted from blood, obtained in a trial of the OX40 agonist ivuxolimab. The origin of the receptors is an adult with an advanced solid tumor such as melanoma, head and neck, liver or kidney cancer.

This clone was observed a handful of times. The chain employs TRBV6-1 and TRBJ1-5; D is uncertain. CDR1 and CDR2 (germline): MNHNS, SASEGT. The length of the CDR3 is 15 residues. The ends were cut back, 7 bases at V and 0 bases at J, with 13 bases in the middle. The CDR3 here is CASNRDGDSNQPQHF. The CDR3 DNA reads as TGTGCCAGCAACCGCGACGGGGATAGCAATCAGCCCCAGCATTTT.

This clone showed up just once. This chain links TRBV9 with TRBJ2-1; the D gene is possibly TRBD1 (6 bases). CDR1 and CDR2 (germline): SGDLS, YYNGEE. Trimming left V 0 bases short and J 8 bases short, with 18 bases between. The CDR3 runs 16 residues. CDR3 nucleotides: TGTGCCAGCAGCGTAGATGCGTGGGGGCTAGACGATGAGCAGTTCTTC. Protein sequence: CASSVDAWGLDDEQFF.

This chain uses TRBV29-1 with TRBJ1-2, with TRBD1 as a possible D gene (6 bases). Trimming left V 6 bases short and J 7 bases short, with 24 bases between. This CDR3 has 15 residues. Per the germline V gene, CDR1 is SQVTM and CDR2 is ANQGSEA. CDR3 bases: TGCAGCGTCAAACAGGGTGTAGGGGATTATTCTGGCTACACCTTC. Translating gives CSVKQGVGDYSGYTF.

The V gene is TRBV28, the J gene TRBJ1-4; 7 nucleotides agree with TRBD1. V shed 4 bases, J shed 7 bases, and the junction held 9 bases outside the gene matches. Germline V CDR1 and CDR2: MDHEN, SYDVKM. CDR3 length: 15 residues. In nucleotides, the CDR3 is TGTGCCAGCAGTTCTTTCGGGACAGCCCGTGAAAAACTGTTTTTT. Encoded protein: CASSSFGTAREKLFF.

The V and J genes are TRBV5-6 and TRBJ2-3; D remains unclear. The CDR3 has 13 residues. The ends were cut back, 0 bases at V and 8 bases at J, with 10 bases in the middle. Germline V CDR1 and CDR2: SGHDT, YYEEEE. The chain's CDR3 is CASSLVSGFTQYF. In DNA, the CDR3 is TGTGCCAGCAGCTTGGTATCCGGTTTTACGCAGTATTTT.